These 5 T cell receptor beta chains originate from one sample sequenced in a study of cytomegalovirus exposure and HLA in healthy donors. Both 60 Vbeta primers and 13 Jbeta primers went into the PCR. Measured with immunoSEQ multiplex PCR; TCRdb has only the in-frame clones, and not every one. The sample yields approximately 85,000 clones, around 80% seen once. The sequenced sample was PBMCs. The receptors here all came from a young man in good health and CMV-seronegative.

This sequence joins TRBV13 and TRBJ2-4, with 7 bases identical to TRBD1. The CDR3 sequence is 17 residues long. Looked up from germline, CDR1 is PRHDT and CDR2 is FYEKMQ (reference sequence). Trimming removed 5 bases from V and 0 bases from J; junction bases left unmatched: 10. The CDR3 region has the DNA TGTGCCAGCAGCCTAGTGGGACAGTTACTAGCCAAAAACATTCAGTACTTC. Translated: CASSLVGQLLAKNIQYF.

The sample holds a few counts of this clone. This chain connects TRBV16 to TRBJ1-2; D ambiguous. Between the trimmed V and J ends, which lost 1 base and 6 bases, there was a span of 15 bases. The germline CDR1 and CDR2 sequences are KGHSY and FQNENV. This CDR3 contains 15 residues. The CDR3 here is CASSQFSGEGNGYTF. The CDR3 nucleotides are TGTGCCAGCAGCCAATTTTCCGGGGAGGGAAATGGCTACACCTTC.

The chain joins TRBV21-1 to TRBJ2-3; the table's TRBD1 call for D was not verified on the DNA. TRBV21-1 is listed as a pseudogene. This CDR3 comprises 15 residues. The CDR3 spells CASSKVRYHTDTQYF. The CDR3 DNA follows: TGTGCCAGCAGCAAAGTCAGGTACCACACAGATACGCAGTATTTT.

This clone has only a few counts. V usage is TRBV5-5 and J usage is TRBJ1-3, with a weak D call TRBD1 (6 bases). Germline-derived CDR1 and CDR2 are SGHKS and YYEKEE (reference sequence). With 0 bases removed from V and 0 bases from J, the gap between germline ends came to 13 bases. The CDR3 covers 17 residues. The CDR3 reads CASSLAVRTDSGNTIYF. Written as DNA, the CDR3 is TGTGCCAGCAGCTTGGCCGTCCGGACAGACTCTGGAAACACCATATATTTT.

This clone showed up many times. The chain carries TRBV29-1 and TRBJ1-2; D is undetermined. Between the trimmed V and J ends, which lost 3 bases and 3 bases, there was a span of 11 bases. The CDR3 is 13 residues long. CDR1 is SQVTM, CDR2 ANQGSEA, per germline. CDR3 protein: CSVETRQHYGYTF. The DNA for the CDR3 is TGCAGCGTTGAGACGCGGCAGCACTATGGCTACACCTTC.